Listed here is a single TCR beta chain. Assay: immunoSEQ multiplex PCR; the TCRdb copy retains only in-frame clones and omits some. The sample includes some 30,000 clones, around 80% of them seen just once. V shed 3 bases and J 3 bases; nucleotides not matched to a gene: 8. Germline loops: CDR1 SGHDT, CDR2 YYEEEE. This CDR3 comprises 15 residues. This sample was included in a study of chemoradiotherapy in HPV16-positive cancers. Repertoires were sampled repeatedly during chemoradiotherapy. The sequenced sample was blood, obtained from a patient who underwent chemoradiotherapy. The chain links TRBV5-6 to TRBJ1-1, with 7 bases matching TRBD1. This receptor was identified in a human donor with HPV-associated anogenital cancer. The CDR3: CASSSNRGVYTEAFF. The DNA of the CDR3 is TGTGCCAGCAGCTCGAACAGGGGTGTCTACACTGAAGCTTTCTTT.